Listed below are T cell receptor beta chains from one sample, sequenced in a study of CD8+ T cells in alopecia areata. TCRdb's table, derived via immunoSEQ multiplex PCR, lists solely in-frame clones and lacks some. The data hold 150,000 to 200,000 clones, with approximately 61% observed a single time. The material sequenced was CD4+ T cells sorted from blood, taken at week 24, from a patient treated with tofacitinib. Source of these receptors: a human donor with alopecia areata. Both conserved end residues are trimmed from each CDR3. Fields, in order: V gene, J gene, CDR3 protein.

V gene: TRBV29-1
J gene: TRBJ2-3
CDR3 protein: SVEGGEQALY

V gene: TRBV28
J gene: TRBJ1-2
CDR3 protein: ASRTGETYGYT

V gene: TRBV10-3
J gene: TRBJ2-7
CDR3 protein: AISEGTSYEQY

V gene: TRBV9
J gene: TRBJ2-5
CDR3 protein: ASSVGATQETQY

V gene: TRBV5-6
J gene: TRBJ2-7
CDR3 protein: ASSPSATQGYEQY

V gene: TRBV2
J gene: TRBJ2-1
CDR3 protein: ASTREGDEQF

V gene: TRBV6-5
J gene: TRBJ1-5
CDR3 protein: ASSSRGLGNQPQH

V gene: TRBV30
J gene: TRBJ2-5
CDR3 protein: AWSVLGSTRYQETQY

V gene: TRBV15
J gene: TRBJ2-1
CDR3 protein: ATSRDWMASGNNEQF

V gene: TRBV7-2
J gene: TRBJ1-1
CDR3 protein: ASSPAPQGRVNTEAF

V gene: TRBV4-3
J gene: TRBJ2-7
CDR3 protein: ASSQDLKASGGKGLSYEQY

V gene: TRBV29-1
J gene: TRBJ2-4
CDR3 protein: SAHLLGASKNIQY

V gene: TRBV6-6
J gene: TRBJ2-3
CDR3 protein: ASSKSGAGGYTQY

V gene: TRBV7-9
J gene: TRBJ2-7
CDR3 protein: ASSPAGGPVEQY

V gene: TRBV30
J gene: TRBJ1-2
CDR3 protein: AWTTDNYGYT

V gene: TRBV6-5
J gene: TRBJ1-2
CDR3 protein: ATKGTVYGYT

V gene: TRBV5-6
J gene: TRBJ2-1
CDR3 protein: ASSSRQGLNEQF

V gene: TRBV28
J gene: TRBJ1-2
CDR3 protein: ASSPWDRVGYGYT

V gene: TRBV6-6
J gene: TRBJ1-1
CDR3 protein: ASSDPMNTEAF

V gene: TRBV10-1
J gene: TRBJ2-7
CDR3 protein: ARGSDSYEQY

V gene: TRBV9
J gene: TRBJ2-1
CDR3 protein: ASSPRGQYNEQF

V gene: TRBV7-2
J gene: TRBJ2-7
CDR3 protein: ASTPARGGPYEQY

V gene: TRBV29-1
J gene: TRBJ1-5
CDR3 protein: SVGENYQPQH

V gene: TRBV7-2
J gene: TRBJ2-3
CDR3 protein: ASSPGSPSTDTQY

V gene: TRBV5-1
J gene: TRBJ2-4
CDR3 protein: ASSLSIDAAKNIQY

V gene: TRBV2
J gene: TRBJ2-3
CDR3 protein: ASSEDVWDTQY

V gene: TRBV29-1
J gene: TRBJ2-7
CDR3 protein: SVRESYEQY

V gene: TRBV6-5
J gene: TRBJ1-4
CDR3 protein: ASSPGLSREKLF

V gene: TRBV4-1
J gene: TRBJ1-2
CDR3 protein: ASSQPTTGNYGYT

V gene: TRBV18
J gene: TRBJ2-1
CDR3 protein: ASSPPSWEQF

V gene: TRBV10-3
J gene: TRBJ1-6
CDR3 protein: AISEELLNSPLH

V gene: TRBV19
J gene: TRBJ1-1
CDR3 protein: ASSEQGIAEAF

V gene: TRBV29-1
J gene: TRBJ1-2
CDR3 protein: SVDRGGGYT

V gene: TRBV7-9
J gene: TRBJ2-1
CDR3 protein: ASSPPGLVLLV

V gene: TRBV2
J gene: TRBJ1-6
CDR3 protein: ASTDRSNSPLH

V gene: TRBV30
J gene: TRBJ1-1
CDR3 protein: ACEAEPNTEAF

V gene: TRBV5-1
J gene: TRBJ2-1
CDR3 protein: ASSPGLAGSNEQF

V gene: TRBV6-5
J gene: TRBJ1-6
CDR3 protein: ASSYGTDNSPLH

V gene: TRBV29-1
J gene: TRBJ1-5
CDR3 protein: SVEVQENQPQH

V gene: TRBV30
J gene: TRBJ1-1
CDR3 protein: VGVWGSGTEAF

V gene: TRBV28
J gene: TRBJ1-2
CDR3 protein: ASSPGTGSGGYT

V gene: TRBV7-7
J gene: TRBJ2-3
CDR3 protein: ASSALAGHTQY

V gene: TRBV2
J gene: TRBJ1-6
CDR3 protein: ASRVDSGPLH

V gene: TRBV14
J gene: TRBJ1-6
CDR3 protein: ASSPNLGNSPLH

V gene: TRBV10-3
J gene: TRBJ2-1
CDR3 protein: AAGQGDPNNEQF

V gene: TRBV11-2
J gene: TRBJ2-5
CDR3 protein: ASSTRTGGPGETQY

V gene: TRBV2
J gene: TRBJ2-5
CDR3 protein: ASRLAWETQY

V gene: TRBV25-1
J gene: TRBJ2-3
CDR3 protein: ASSGGVHTQY

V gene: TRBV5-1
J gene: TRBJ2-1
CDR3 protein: ASSLRSGGPSSYNEQF

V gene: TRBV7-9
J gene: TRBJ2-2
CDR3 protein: ASSLGSSDGELF

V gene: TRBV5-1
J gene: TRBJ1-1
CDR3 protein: ASSPGTVNTEAF

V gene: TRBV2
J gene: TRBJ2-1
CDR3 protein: ASWWSGGARTVEQF

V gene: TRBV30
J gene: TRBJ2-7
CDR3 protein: AWSSRDRGEYEQY

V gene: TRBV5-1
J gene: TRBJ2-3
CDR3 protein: ASSLRGVGTDTQY

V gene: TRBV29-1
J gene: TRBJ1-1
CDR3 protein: SALTDNTEAF